These 9 T cell receptor beta chains were all obtained from the same sample, sequenced in a study of blood T cells in healthy people across ages. Primed by a sample-barcoded 5' primer and a J-beta primer mix, a second PCR proceeded for roughly 7 to 11 cycles. TCRdb re-derived calls from the 5' RACE reads in MiXCR, one entry per CDR3 protein. The table shows 700,000 to 800,000 distinct CDR3 sequences, with 43% occurring only once. Material for sequencing was blood. These receptors all stem from a woman aged 60 to 75 in good health.

The chain recombines TRBV10-3 with TRBJ2-1; D may be TRBD1 (6 bases). The tail of the sequence fits TRBJ2-7 better, so the J call may be wrong. Germline CDR1 is ENHRY and CDR2 is SYGVKD. The CDR3 has 14 amino acids. CDR3 sequence reads: CATLGRTDNNEQYF. The CDR3, as DNA: TGTGCCACCCTGGGGCGGACAGACAACAATGAGCAGTACTTC.

The rearrangement uses TRBV2 and TRBJ2-5; D unclear. The J call may not be correct, given that the DNA end is closer to TRBJ2-7. Germline V gives CDR1 SNHLY, CDR2 FYNNEI. The CDR3 totals 13 residues. The CDR3 reads CASSGLGFDEQYF. In nucleotides, the CDR3 is TGTGCCAGCAGTGGGCTGGGGTTTGACGAGCAGTACTTC.

This clonotype appeared a few times. The chain is built from TRBV6-2 or TRBV6-3 and TRBJ2-1; D gene uncertain. Germline-derived CDR1 and CDR2 are MNHEY and SVGEGT. The germline V and J ends were trimmed by 7 bases and 9 bases, with 13 bases remaining between them. CDR3 length: 12 residues. The CDR3, as DNA: TGTGCCAGCACCACAAACGGTGGTGAGCAGTTCTTC. Encoded protein: CASTTNGGEQFF.

The chain carries TRBV29-1 and TRBJ2-2; the D call may be TRBD1 or TRBD2 (6 bases each). Germline V lookup: CDR1 SQVTM, CDR2 ANQGSEA. The CDR3 runs 14 residues. The V end was cut by 5 bases, the J end by 5 bases, with 15 bases between. The DNA of the CDR3 is TGCAGCGTTCTCAAGGGGGGATTAACCGGGGAGCTGTTTTTT. Translation gives CSVLKGGLTGELFF.

The genes are TRBV20-1 and TRBJ2-4, with 9 positions matching TRBD2. The CDR3 length is 15 residues. Germline CDR1 is DFQATT and CDR2 is SNEGSKA (reference sequence). Losses at the gene ends were 5 bases for V and 9 bases for J; bases not matched to a gene: 14. CDR3 sequence reads: CSAGPTTGGGGIQYF. CDR3 DNA: TGCAGTGCTGGTCCAACTACAGGCGGGGGGGGCATTCAGTACTTC.

V usage is TRBV6-5 and J usage is TRBJ2-2, with 11 bases lining up with TRBD2. This CDR3 contains 14 residues. V gave up 9 bases and J gave up 5 bases; unmatched junction bases: 5. Germline-derived CDR1 and CDR2 are MNHEY and SVGAGI. CDR3 protein: CASAGTSGTGELFF. CDR3 sequence (DNA): TGTGCCAGTGCGGGGACTAGCGGAACCGGGGAGCTGTTTTTT.

This clonotype was observed a few times. The rearrangement links TRBV3-1 to TRBJ2-1; D not resolved. Germline V gives CDR1 LGHDT, CDR2 YNNKEL (reference sequence). This CDR3 region has 13 residues. V dropped 3 bases and J dropped 7 bases, with 10 bases sitting between them. The CDR3 nucleotides read TGTGCCAGCAGCCACGGCGGCCCGAATGAGCAGTTCTTC. It specifies CASSHGGPNEQFF.

This clonotype was counted between two and nine times. The V call is TRBV7-9, the J call TRBJ2-7; TRBD2 aligns across 8 bases. Losses at the gene ends were 7 bases for V and 0 bases for J; bases not matched to a gene: 17. Germline V gene sequence: CDR1 SEHNR, CDR2 FQNEAQ (reference sequence). The CDR3 runs to 18 residues. CDR3 nucleotides: TGTGCCAGCACCTCTCTGAGGGGCGCGGGGGGAAGCTCCTACGAGCAGTACTTC. It encodes CASTSLRGAGGSSYEQYF.

There are a few counts of this clonotype. The rearrangement joins TRBV24-1 to TRBJ2-7, with TRBD1 matching over 12 bases. Germline V gene data show CDR1 as KGHDR and CDR2 as SFDVKD. J was trimmed by 7 bases and V by 5 bases; bases with no gene match: 5. The CDR3 runs to 14 residues. The CDR3 region has the DNA TGTGCCACCAGTGTGGGACAGGGGGCTCGGGAGCAGTACTTC. Translation gives CATSVGQGAREQYF.